The 7 T cell receptor beta chains below all came from one sample that was sequenced in a study of CD8 T cells in Susac syndrome (dated by TCRdb to about 2019). The method behind the library was the immunoSEQ multiplex PCR assay. RNA was extracted with the RNeasy kit and roughly 0.5 to 1 ug was reverse transcribed using random hexamers. TCRdb trimmed the raw reads at Q25, called clones with MiXCR and kept productive beta chains. When rows share a CDR3 protein, they turn into one entry using the most common DNA and genes. The sample data list over 100,000 distinct CDR3 sequences, and 85% to 95% of these were observed just once. The ten most abundant clones make up about 0.27% of the sample. Specimen: CD8+ T cells from PBMCs. These TCRs come from a human donor with Susac syndrome.

The CDR3, as DNA: TGTGCCAGCAGGGGCCAGGCCGACCCCCAAGAGACCCAGTACTTC. Amino acids: CASRGQADPQETQYF. The V gene is TRBV6-2 or TRBV6-3, the J gene TRBJ2-5, with unresolved D. CDR3 length: 15 amino acids. The V and J ends lost 6 bases and 1 base respectively, with 15 bases between them. Germline-derived CDR1 and CDR2 are MNHEY and SVGEGT.

With regard to this clonotype: The junction differs from germline at one of its ends, possibly a read error. The chain is built from TRBV20-1 and TRBJ2-5; D could derive from TRBD1 or TRBD2 (5 bases each). Looked up from germline, CDR1 is DFQATT and CDR2 is SNEGSKA (reference sequence). The CDR3 has 14 amino acids. The DNA for the CDR3 is TGCAGTGCCAGAGGGACCGGGACCCCCTTAACCCAGTACTTC. Protein sequence: CSARGTGTPLTQYF.

The chain carries TRBV6-5 and TRBJ2-7, with 8 positions matching TRBD1. Germline trimming cut 4 bases from V and 2 bases from J; bases unmatched to any gene: 7. Germline CDR1 reads MNHEY; CDR2 reads SVGAGI. The CDR3 spans 15 residues. The CDR3 region has the DNA TGTGCCAGCAGTTTTAACAGGGGGACCACCTACGAGCAGTACTTC. Protein sequence: CASSFNRGTTYEQYF.

V gene TRBV21-1 combines with J gene TRBJ1-5; TRBD1, the table's D call, was not compared with the DNA. TRBV21-1 is tagged as a pseudogene. The CDR3 loop spans 16 amino acids. The CDR3 coding sequence is TGTGCCAGCAAACAACCGGCCAGGTGGCAGGATCAGCCCCAGCATTTT. It is translated as CASKQPARWQDQPQHF.

V and J are TRBV6-6 and TRBJ2-5; 8 bases match TRBD2. This CDR3 contains 15 residues. V gave up 2 bases and J gave up 5 bases; unmatched junction bases: 7. In germline, CDR1 is MNHNY, CDR2 SVGAGI (reference sequence). DNA of the CDR3: TGTGCCAGCAGTTACGAAACTAGCGGTCGGGAGACCCAGTACTTC. Protein sequence: CASSYETSGRETQYF.

Here the CDR3 DNA reads TGTGCCAGCGGCGGAGGACAGGGCCACACCGGGGAGCTGTTTTTT. Translation: CASGGGQGHTGELFF. V is TRBV18 and J is TRBJ2-2; 8 nucleotides align to TRBD1. The CDR3 has 15 amino acids. Germline V gene sequence: CDR1 KGHSH, CDR2 LQKENI. With 8 bases clipped from V and 3 bases from J, the junction kept 8 bases outside the gene matches.

The chain carries TRBV30 and TRBJ1-2, with 10 bases aligning to TRBD1. The length of the CDR3 is 12 residues. Germline CDR1 reads GTSNPN; CDR2 reads SVGIG (reference sequence). The trim removed 3 bases at V and 5 bases at J, leaving 0 bases unmatched. This chain's CDR3 is CAWRDRGYGYTF. The CDR3 DNA reads TGTGCCTGGAGGGACAGGGGGTATGGCTACACCTTC.